These 4 T cell receptor beta chains were all obtained from the same sample, sequenced in a study of brain T cells in children with intractable seizures. Assay used: immunoSEQ multiplex PCR; TCRdb lists only in-frame clones, some missing. Among approximately 77,000 clones listed, just over 90% were seen once. The source was peripheral blood, collected at surgery. The receptors come from a boy under three years old with tuberous sclerosis and intractable seizures.

J is TRBJ1-2 and V is TRBV27; TRBD1 might be the D (6 bases). The CDR3 has 14 residues. Germline lookup yields CDR1 MNHEY and CDR2 SMNVEV (reference sequence). Trimming pared 3 bases from V and 7 bases from J, leaving 15 bases between. The CDR3 is CASSFNQARGGYTF. CDR3 nucleotide sequence: TGTGCCAGCAGTTTCAACCAGGCCAGGGGTGGCTACACCTTC.

J is TRBJ1-4 and V is TRBV9; possible D gene TRBD1, 5 bases. The CDR3 length is 15 residues. Germline V gives CDR1 SGDLS, CDR2 YYNGEE. V was pared by 3 bases and J by 4 bases, with 13 bases between. The CDR3 DNA sequence: TGTGCCAGCAGCGAGGGGACGGACGATAATGAAAAACTGTTTTTT. Translation: CASSEGTDDNEKLFF. Using reference TRBV9 and TRBJ1-4 for the parts outside the CDR3, the full variable domain is DSGVTQTPKHLITATGQRVTLRCSPRSGDLSVYWYQQSLDQGLQFLIQYYNGEERAKGNILERFSAQQFPDLHSELNLSSLELGDSALYFCASSEGTDDNEKLFFGSGTQLSVL.

The genes are TRBV4-1 and TRBJ2-1; TRBD2 aligns across 10 bases. CDR3 length: 16 residues. Trimming cost V 3 bases and J 3 bases; bases outside gene matches: 5. The V gene's germline CDR1 is MGHRA and CDR2 YSYEKL. The CDR3 loop is CASSQTGTSVYNEQFF. The CDR3 nucleotides read TGCGCCAGCAGCCAGACCGGGACTAGCGTCTACAATGAGCAGTTCTTC.

The chain carries TRBV20-1 and TRBJ2-2, with a possible D match to TRBD2 (5 bases). The ends were cut back, 6 bases at V and 5 bases at J, with 7 bases in the middle. The CDR3 length is 11 residues. Germline loops: CDR1 DFQATT, CDR2 SNEGSKA (reference sequence). The CDR3 bases are TGCAGTGCCGAGCGGACCGGGGAGCTGTTTTTT. Translated: CSAERTGELFF.